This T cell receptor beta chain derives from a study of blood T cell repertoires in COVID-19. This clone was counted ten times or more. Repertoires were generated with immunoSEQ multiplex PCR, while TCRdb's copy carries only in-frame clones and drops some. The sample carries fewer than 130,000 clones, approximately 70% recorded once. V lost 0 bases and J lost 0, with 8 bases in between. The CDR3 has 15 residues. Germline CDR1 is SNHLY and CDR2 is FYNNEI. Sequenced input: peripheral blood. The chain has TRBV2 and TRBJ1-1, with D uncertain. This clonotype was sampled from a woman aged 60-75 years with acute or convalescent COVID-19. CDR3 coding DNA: TGTGCCAGCAGTGAAGCCCTGACTATGAACACTGAAGCTTTCTTT. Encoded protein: CASSEALTMNTEAFF.